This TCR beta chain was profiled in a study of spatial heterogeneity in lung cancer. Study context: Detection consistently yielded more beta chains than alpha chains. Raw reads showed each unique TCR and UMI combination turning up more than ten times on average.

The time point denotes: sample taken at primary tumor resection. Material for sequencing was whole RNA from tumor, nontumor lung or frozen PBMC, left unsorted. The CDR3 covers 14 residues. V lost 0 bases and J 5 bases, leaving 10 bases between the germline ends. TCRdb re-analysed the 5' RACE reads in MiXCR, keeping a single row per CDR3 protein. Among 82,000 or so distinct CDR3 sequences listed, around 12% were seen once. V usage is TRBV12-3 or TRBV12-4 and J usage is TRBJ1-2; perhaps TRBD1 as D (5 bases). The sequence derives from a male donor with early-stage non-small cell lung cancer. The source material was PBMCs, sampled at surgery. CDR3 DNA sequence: TGTGCCAGCAGTTTAGCCTTGGCAGGGTATGGCTACACCTTC. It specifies CASSLALAGYGYTF.